These 18 T cell receptor beta chains were all obtained from the same sample, sequenced in a study of cytomegalovirus exposure and HLA in healthy donors. PCR involved 60 Vbeta and 13 Jbeta primers. Only in-frame clones appear in the TCRdb table, and some are missing; sequencing was by immunoSEQ multiplex PCR. Among under 150,000 clones listed, 65% to 90% were seen once. The sequenced sample was PBMCs. Receptor source: a girl between 2 and 10 years old in good health and CMV-seronegative.

V is TRBV4-3 and J is TRBJ1-1; 8 nucleotides match TRBD1. Trimming removed 2 bases from V and 6 bases from J; junction bases left unmatched: 2. This CDR3 region has 13 residues. CDR1 is LGHNA, CDR2 YSLEER, per germline. CDR3: CASSQTGGAEAFF. The CDR3 DNA follows: TGCGCCAGCAGCCAAACAGGGGGTGCTGAAGCTTTCTTT.

The chain couples TRBV4-1 to TRBJ2-7; perhaps TRBD1 as D (6 bases). This CDR3 contains 15 residues. CDR1 and CDR2 (germline): MGHRA, YSYEKL. Trimming took off 5 bases at V and 2 bases at J, with 16 bases between the two ends. This CDR3 is CASSDQTGRAYEQYF. Written as DNA, the CDR3 is TGCGCCAGCAGCGACCAGACAGGACGCGCCTACGAGCAGTACTTC.

This clone was counted between two and nine times. This chain joins TRBV7-6 and TRBJ2-3; D is undetermined. Germline assignment: CDR1 SGHVS and CDR2 FNYEAQ. The CDR3 runs to 13 residues. Deletions cut 7 bases from V and 5 bases from J, with 13 bases between. For the CDR3, the DNA is TGTGCCAGCACAGCGAGTGCTGAAGATACGCAGTATTTT. This codes for CASTASAEDTQYF. Supplemented by reference TRBV7-6 and TRBJ2-3, the full variable domain reads GAGVSQSPRYKVTKRGQDVALRCDPISGHVSLYWYRQALGQGPEFLTYFNYEAQQDKSGLPNDRFSAERPEGSISTLTIQRTEQRDSAMYRCASTASAEDTQYFGPGTRLTVL.

The chain couples TRBV7-3 to TRBJ2-7; 7 nucleotides line up with TRBD1. The CDR3 is made up of 13 amino acids. Losses at the gene ends were 5 bases for V and 6 bases for J; bases not matched to a gene: 7. Germline loops: CDR1 SGHTA, CDR2 FQGTGA. The CDR3 nucleotides read TGTGCCAGCAGCCTAGCAGGGGGAGCCGAGCAGTACTTC. Translated, it gives CASSLAGGAEQYF.

This chain connects TRBV5-1 to TRBJ2-2, with a possible D match to TRBD2 (5 bases). CDR1 SGHRS and CDR2 YFSETQ come from the germline V gene. The CDR3 spans 17 residues. Trimming removed 2 bases at V and 0 bases at J, with 14 bases between. The CDR3 protein is CASSFGSNGANTGELFF. CDR3 nucleotide sequence: TGCGCCAGCAGCTTCGGGTCTAACGGGGCGAACACCGGGGAGCTGTTTTTT.

The chain recombines TRBV28 with TRBJ2-3, with a possible D match to TRBD1 (5 bases). The germline V and J ends were trimmed by 2 bases and 0 bases, with 12 bases remaining between them. Per germline, CDR1 MDHEN and CDR2 SYDVKM. This CDR3 has 16 amino acids. CDR3 sequence: CASSLVSRVSTDTQYF. In DNA form, the CDR3 reads TGTGCCAGCAGTTTAGTTAGCAGGGTGAGCACAGATACGCAGTATTTT.

The rearrangement links TRBV7-3 to TRBJ2-1, with a weak D call TRBD1 (6 bases). Trimming pared 2 bases from V and 3 bases from J, leaving 17 bases between. Germline CDR1 reads SGHTA; CDR2 reads FQGTGA. The CDR3 runs 17 residues. The CDR3 loop is CASSLYGTHTDYNEQFF. CDR3 in DNA: TGTGCCAGCAGCTTATACGGGACACACACCGACTACAATGAGCAGTTCTTC.

This clone occurred once. The V and J genes are TRBV5-6 and TRBJ1-5; D ambiguous. The V end was cut by 0 bases, the J end by 6 bases, with 13 bases between. CDR1 and CDR2 from the germline V gene are SGHDT and YYEEEE. This CDR3 contains 15 residues. CDR3 DNA sequence: TGTGCCAGCAGCTTGGGCTACGGAGCGCGTCAGCCCCAGCATTTT. Protein sequence: CASSLGYGARQPQHF. Filled out from reference TRBV5-6 and TRBJ1-5, the complete variable domain reads DAGVTQSPTHLIKTRGQQVTLRCSPKSGHDTVSWYQQALGQGPQFIFQYYEEEERQRGNFPDRFSGHQFPNYSSELNVNALLLGDSALYLCASSLGYGARQPQHFGDGTRLSIL.

J is TRBJ2-3 and V is TRBV27, with 7 bases matching TRBD2. There are 15 residues in the CDR3. The V segment lost 4 bases and the J segment 2 bases; nucleotides outside the gene matches: 6. The germline CDR1 and CDR2 sequences are MNHEY and SMNVEV (reference sequence). The DNA of the CDR3 is TGTGCCAGCAGTTATTTTAGCGGGTACACAGATACGCAGTATTTT. This encodes CASSYFSGYTDTQYF.

The sample holds one count of this clone. The rearrangement joins TRBV5-4 to TRBJ2-5; 9 bases are shared with TRBD1. The CDR3 spans 15 residues. Germline CDR1 is SGHNT and CDR2 is YYREEE (reference sequence). Trimming cost V 2 bases and J 1 base; bases outside gene matches: 3. CDR3 sequence (DNA): TGTGCCAGCAGCTTCCCGACAGGGGGCCAAGAGACCCAGTACTTC. It yields the protein CASSFPTGGQETQYF.

The genes are TRBV10-1 and TRBJ2-1, with D tentatively TRBD2 (6 bases). Germline V CDR1 and CDR2: WNHNN, SYGVQD (reference sequence). The V gene lost 4 bases and the J gene lost 3 bases, with 13 bases spanning the gap. This CDR3 is built from 15 residues. The CDR3 is CASSVGSGYYNEQFF. CDR3 DNA: TGCGCCAGCAGTGTCGGTAGCGGATACTACAATGAGCAGTTCTTC.

V gene TRBV5-6 combines with J gene TRBJ1-6; D may be TRBD1 (5 bases). Germline lookup yields CDR1 SGHDT and CDR2 YYEEEE. This CDR3 contains 14 residues. Trimming shortened V by 0 bases and J by 7 bases, and 8 bases separated the two germline ends. CDR3 DNA sequence: TGTGCCAGCAGCTTGGTCAGGGAAAATTCACCCCTCCACTTT. Its translation is CASSLVRENSPLHF.

The rearrangement links TRBV9 to TRBJ2-3; maybe TRBD2 (7 bases). The CDR3 contains 14 residues. The germline V gene encodes CDR1 SGDLS and CDR2 YYNGEE. The V end lost 0 bases, the J end lost 4 bases, and 9 bases lay between the germline ends. The CDR3 loop is CASSVGGGPDTQYF. The CDR3 DNA is TGTGCCAGCAGCGTAGGGGGGGGCCCAGATACGCAGTATTTT.

The gene calls are TRBV6-5 and TRBJ2-2, with D unresolved. The germline CDR1 and CDR2 sequences are MNHEY and SVGAGI. The V end lost 0 bases, the J end lost 7 bases, and 9 bases lay between the germline ends. The CDR3 length is 14 residues. The CDR3 DNA reads as TGTGCCAGCAGTTACTCACTGGGCGACGGGGAGCTGTTTTTT. Its translation is CASSYSLGDGELFF.

The rearrangement joins TRBV25-1 to TRBJ2-7, with 9 bases lining up with TRBD1. The germline V gene has CDR1 MGHDK and CDR2 SYGVNS. V lost 3 bases, J lost 5 bases, and 11 bases stayed unmatched. This CDR3 has 16 amino acids. CDR3: CASSEGSGTGLNEQYF. In DNA, the CDR3 is TGTGCCAGCAGTGAGGGGTCCGGGACAGGGTTGAACGAGCAGTACTTC.

The chain couples TRBV7-2 to TRBJ2-1, with 13 bases lining up with TRBD2. Losses at the gene ends were 7 bases for V and 7 bases for J; bases not matched to a gene: 7. The length of the CDR3 is 15 residues. CDR1 is SGHTA and CDR2 is FQGNSA in the germline V gene. CDR3 residues: CASTVGLAGRNEQFF. The CDR3 nucleotides read TGTGCCAGCACCGTGGGACTAGCGGGGCGTAATGAGCAGTTCTTC.

Only a few counts were recorded for this clone. The V call is TRBV7-9, the J call TRBJ1-6; TRBD1 matches at 9 bases. Germline V gene sequence: CDR1 SEHNR, CDR2 FQNEAQ (reference sequence). Germline trimming cut 5 bases from V and 7 bases from J; bases unmatched to any gene: 6. This CDR3 is built from 15 residues. Here the CDR3 DNA reads TGTGCCAGCAGCACAACAGGGGGCGGGAATTCACCCCTCCACTTT. Translated: CASSTTGGGNSPLHF.

The rearrangement joins TRBV6-5 to TRBJ1-2, with D tentatively TRBD1 (6 bases). Looked up from germline, CDR1 is MNHEY and CDR2 is SVGAGI. CDR3 length: 13 amino acids. V gave up 5 bases and J gave up 3 bases, with 10 bases separating them. CDR3 protein: CASSQGQDYGYTF. Written as DNA, the CDR3 is TGTGCCAGCAGTCAGGGACAAGACTATGGCTACACCTTC.